This is a list of T cell receptor beta chains from one sample in a study of vaccination effects on CD4 cells after COVID-19. These receptors' targets are unknown. TCRdb keeps only in-frame clones here, not all; method: immunoSEQ multiplex PCR. This table holds some 52,000 clones, just under 80% found once. Source: CD4+ T cells from PBMCs cultured with HCoV-OC43 spike peptides, taken before COVID-19 vaccination. The receptors were gathered from a human donor who received a COVID-19 vaccine. Both conserved end residues are part of each CDR3. D genes are given only for firm matches. Expanded clones get a size class; other rows say once, few or many, or leave the size out.

D gene	V gene	J gene	clone size	CDR3 protein	CDR3 DNA
TRBD2	TRBV11-2	TRBJ2-1	-	CASSVRLAGGYNEQFF	TGTGCCAGCAGCGTTCGACTAGCGGGGGGTTACAATGAGCAGTTCTTC
TRBD2	TRBV10-3	TRBJ2-3	-	CAALTPTSGGADTQYF	TGTGCCGCCCTCACCCCCACTAGCGGGGGAGCAGATACGCAGTATTTT
TRBD1	TRBV29-1	TRBJ2-1	-	CSVDALGAGGNEQFF	TGCAGCGTTGATGCCCTTGGCGCAGGGGGCAATGAGCAGTTCTTC
TRBD1	TRBV18	TRBJ1-4	-	CASSPNRGTTNEKLFF	TGTGCCAGCTCACCAAACAGGGGCACAACTAATGAAAAACTGTTTTTT
TRBD2	TRBV3-1/TRBV3-2	TRBJ2-3	-	CASSQGLAGAGDTQYF	TGTGCCAGCAGCCAAGGACTAGCGGGGGCAGGAGATACGCAGTATTTT
TRBD1	TRBV7-2	TRBJ2-5	-	CASSLRRGHQETQYF	TGTGCCAGCAGCTTACGCAGGGGGCACCAAGAGACCCAGTACTTC
TRBD1	TRBV6-2/TRBV6-3	TRBJ2-5	-	CASSSTGAETQYF	TGTGCCAGCAGTTCGACAGGGGCTGAGACCCAGTACTTC
TRBD1	TRBV2	TRBJ1-2	-	CASTNLWTGVKSYTF	TGTGCCAGCACTAACCTCTGGACAGGGGTTAAGAGCTACACCTTC
TRBD1	TRBV7-8	TRBJ1-1	-	CASSLPGGGTREAFF	TGTGCCAGCAGCCTCCCAGGGGGGGGGACCCGTGAAGCTTTCTTT
-	TRBV4-1	TRBJ1-4	-	CASSSRQGEKLFF	TGCGCCAGCAGCTCAAGACAAGGGGAAAAACTGTTTTTT
TRBD1	TRBV3-1/TRBV3-2	TRBJ1-1	few	CASSSPTGANTEAFF	TGTGCCAGCAGCTCACCAACAGGGGCGAACACTGAAGCTTTCTTT
-	TRBV18	TRBJ1-1	-	CASSPRGNTEAFF	TGTGCCAGCTCACCACGGGGGAACACTGAAGCTTTCTTT
-	TRBV6-5	TRBJ2-3	-	CASSYSLMGRDTQYF	TGTGCCAGCAGTTACTCTTTGATGGGCAGGGATACGCAGTATTTT
-	TRBV6-5	TRBJ1-2	once	CASRGTGGREGYTF	TGTGCCAGCAGGGGGACGGGGGGGCGAGAAGGCTACACCTTC
-	TRBV13	TRBJ2-1	-	CASSGPNHYNEQFF	TGTGCCAGCAGTGGACCAAACCACTACAATGAGCAGTTCTTC
-	TRBV6-5	TRBJ1-5	-	CASRLRAGNQPQHF	TGTGCCAGCAGACTTAGGGCGGGGAATCAGCCCCAGCATTTT
-	TRBV7-2	TRBJ2-5	-	CASSPNLGLTETQYF	TGTGCCAGCAGCCCGAACCTCGGACTGACGGAGACCCAGTACTTC
TRBD1	TRBV6-2/TRBV6-3	TRBJ1-4	-	CASSLDRGSFATNEKLFF	TGTGCCAGCAGCTTAGACAGGGGGAGTTTTGCAACTAATGAAAAACTGTTTTTT
-	TRBV2	TRBJ2-5	once	CASSEGGSKETQYF	TGTGCCAGCAGTGAAGGTGGAAGTAAAGAGACCCAGTACTTC
-	TRBV18	TRBJ2-1	once	CASPYNEQFF	TGTGCCAGCCCTTACAATGAGCAGTTCTTC